This is a list of T cell receptor beta chains from one sample in a study of control samples from healthy donors and cancer patients. This table comes from immunoSEQ multiplex PCR, and its TCRdb copy is limited to in-frame clones, with some not included. Among approximately 150,000 clones listed, more than 90% were seen once. Input material: blood. The source is a man in his thirties or forties in good health. Each CDR3 is given with its conserved first and last residue. D genes are given only for firm matches. Expanded clones are given a class, and other clones once, few, many or no size at all.

J: TRBJ2-1
size: -
D: -
V: TRBV30
DNA: TGTGCCTGGAGTGTAGGAGGGAAGGCCTCCTACAATGAGCAGTTCTTC
CDR3: CAWSVGGKASYNEQFF

J: TRBJ1-1
size: -
D: -
V: TRBV6-5
DNA: TGTGCCAGCAGTTACTCGGGCAGGGGCCCCACTGAAGCTTTCTTT
CDR3: CASSYSGRGPTEAFF

J: TRBJ1-1
size: -
D: -
V: TRBV19
DNA: TGTGCCAGTACCATAACCGTCAACACTGAAGCTTTCTTT
CDR3: CASTITVNTEAFF

J: TRBJ2-1
size: once
D: -
V: TRBV14
DNA: TGTGCCAGCAGCCAAGAAGGCCTCAATGAGCAGTTCTTC
CDR3: CASSQEGLNEQFF

J: TRBJ1-1
size: -
D: -
V: TRBV6-1
DNA: TGTGCCAGCAGTGAAGCGGGGGGGGCGGTTGAAGCTTTCTTT
CDR3: CASSEAGGAVEAFF

J: TRBJ1-5
size: -
D: -
V: TRBV28
DNA: TGTGCCTCGGGAGTGGGCAATCAGCCCCAGCATTTT
CDR3: CASGVGNQPQHF

J: TRBJ1-1
size: -
D: -
V: TRBV6-9
DNA: TGTGCCAGCAGTTATCAAGGGAGGGCCACTGAAGCTTTCTTT
CDR3: CASSYQGRATEAFF

J: TRBJ1-1
size: -
D: -
V: TRBV18
DNA: TGTGCCAGCTCACGCAGGGCTTTTTTGGGCACTGAAGCTTTCTTT
CDR3: CASSRRAFLGTEAFF

J: TRBJ1-1
size: -
D: -
V: TRBV9
DNA: TGTGCCAGCAGCCCCGGGCAGTTGAACACTGAAGCTTTCTTT
CDR3: CASSPGQLNTEAFF

J: TRBJ1-5
size: -
D: TRBD1
V: TRBV27
DNA: TGTGCCAGCAGTGGACAGGTAAATCAGCCCCAGCATTTT
CDR3: CASSGQVNQPQHF

J: TRBJ2-7
size: -
D: -
V: TRBV27
DNA: TGTGCCAGCAGTTTACAGACTACCTACGAGCAGTACTTC
CDR3: CASSLQTTYEQYF

J: TRBJ2-3
size: -
D: -
V: TRBV10-1
DNA: TGCGCCAGCAGTGATATGGGGACTCCCACAGATACGCAGTATTTT
CDR3: CASSDMGTPTDTQYF

J: TRBJ2-2
size: -
D: TRBD1
V: TRBV10-3
DNA: TGTGCCATTCATAAACCGACAGGGAACGCCGGGGAGCTGTTTTTT
CDR3: CAIHKPTGNAGELFF

J: TRBJ1-4
size: -
D: -
V: TRBV9
DNA: TGTGCCAGCAGCGTAGGGCAGGCCTTGAATGAAAAACTGTTTTTT
CDR3: CASSVGQALNEKLFF

J: TRBJ1-2
size: -
D: TRBD1
V: TRBV30
DNA: TGTGCCGGGACAGGGACGGGTGACTATGGCTACACCTTC
CDR3: CAGTGTGDYGYTF

J: TRBJ1-2
size: -
D: -
V: TRBV6-6
DNA: TGTGCCAGCAGACGCAGGGACGGACATAACTATGGCTACACCTTC
CDR3: CASRRRDGHNYGYTF

J: TRBJ1-2
size: -
D: -
V: TRBV3-1/TRBV3-2
DNA: TGTGCCAGCAGCCAAGATACGGGACGGGGCTATGGCTACACCTTC
CDR3: CASSQDTGRGYGYTF

J: TRBJ1-4
size: -
D: -
V: TRBV7-9
DNA: TGTGCCAGCAGACAATCCGGGACTAAAGGGGAAAAACTGTTTTTT
CDR3: CASRQSGTKGEKLFF

J: TRBJ2-2
size: -
D: -
V: TRBV19
DNA: TGTGCCAGTAGTATAGGGGCCTACGGCGGGGAGCTGTTTTTT
CDR3: CASSIGAYGGELFF

J: TRBJ2-3
size: -
D: -
V: TRBV5-4
DNA: TGTGCCAGCAGCACGCCTCCCACAGATACGCAGTATTTT
CDR3: CASSTPPTDTQYF

J: TRBJ2-1
size: -
D: TRBD2
V: TRBV29-1
DNA: TGCAGCGCTGGGGGACTAAGTACCTACAATGAGCAGTTCTTC
CDR3: CSAGGLSTYNEQFF

J: TRBJ1-2
size: -
D: TRBD1
V: TRBV6-5
DNA: TGTGCCAGCAGTTACTCGACAGGGTCCAGCTATGGCTACACCTTC
CDR3: CASSYSTGSSYGYTF

J: TRBJ2-7
size: -
D: TRBD2
V: TRBV5-4
DNA: TGTGCCAGCAGCTTGGGGCGGGGGGGGTCCGCCTACGAGCAGTACTTC
CDR3: CASSLGRGGSAYEQYF

J: TRBJ2-1
size: -
D: -
V: TRBV11-2
DNA: TGTGCCAGTCGTCCCCTTACGGACAGCTCCTACAATGAGCAGTTCTTC
CDR3: CASRPLTDSSYNEQFF

J: TRBJ1-5
size: -
D: -
V: TRBV11-3
DNA: TGTGCCAGCAGCTTATCTTCAGGGAACAATCAGCCCCAGCATTTT
CDR3: CASSLSSGNNQPQHF

J: TRBJ1-2
size: few
D: TRBD1
V: TRBV20-1
DNA: TGCAGCGCAGGGGGCGGCTATGGCTACACCTTC
CDR3: CSAGGGYGYTF

J: TRBJ1-5
size: once
D: TRBD1
V: TRBV27
DNA: TGTGCCAGCGGGGGAACGGACAGGGCCAATCAGCCCCAGCATTTT
CDR3: CASGGTDRANQPQHF

J: TRBJ2-2
size: -
D: -
V: TRBV7-6
DNA: TGTGCCAGCAGCTTAGGGCAGGAGAACACCGGGGAGCTGTTTTTT
CDR3: CASSLGQENTGELFF

J: TRBJ1-1
size: -
D: -
V: TRBV4-1
DNA: TGCGCCAGCAGCCAAGGCCAGGGCACTGAAGCTTTCTTT
CDR3: CASSQGQGTEAFF

J: TRBJ1-5
size: -
D: TRBD1
V: TRBV10-1
DNA: TGCGCCAGCAGCTCGGGACAGTCCAATCAGCCCCAGCATTTT
CDR3: CASSSGQSNQPQHF

J: TRBJ1-3
size: few
D: -
V: TRBV10-3
DNA: TGTGCCATCAGCCGCGCAAACACCATATATTTT
CDR3: CAISRANTIYF

J: TRBJ2-3
size: -
D: TRBD2
V: TRBV6-4
DNA: TGTGCCAGCAGTGACTCGCGGGGGGGCACAGATACGCAGTATTTT
CDR3: CASSDSRGGTDTQYF

J: TRBJ2-7
size: medium-sized
D: -
V: TRBV19
DNA: TGTGCCAGTAGTATAGATCTGAACTACGAGCAGTACTTC
CDR3: CASSIDLNYEQYF

J: TRBJ2-3
size: -
D: -
V: TRBV6-5
DNA: TGTGCCAGCACCTATGGGGGGGCGGCAGATACGCAGTATTTT
CDR3: CASTYGGAADTQYF

J: TRBJ1-2
size: -
D: -
V: TRBV7-8
DNA: TGTGCCAGCAGCTTATACGGGGGAGGTAACGGCTACACCTTC
CDR3: CASSLYGGGNGYTF

J: TRBJ2-1
size: -
D: -
V: TRBV10-1
DNA: TGCGCCAGCAGTGAGTTGGGAGCGGGTGAGCAGTTCTTC
CDR3: CASSELGAGEQFF

J: TRBJ1-5
size: once
D: -
V: TRBV19
DNA: TGTGCCACCGGGGGGAGGGGACCTCAGCCCCAGCATTTT
CDR3: CATGGRGPQPQHF

J: TRBJ2-7
size: -
D: TRBD1
V: TRBV5-1
DNA: TGCGCCAGCACCTGGACAGGGGGCTCCTACGAGCAGTACTTC
CDR3: CASTWTGGSYEQYF

J: TRBJ2-3
size: -
D: TRBD1
V: TRBV5-6
DNA: TGTGCCAGCAGCTTGAATTCAGGGACAGACACAGATACGCAGTATTTT
CDR3: CASSLNSGTDTDTQYF

J: TRBJ1-1
size: -
D: TRBD1
V: TRBV7-2
DNA: TGTGCCAGCAGCTTAGAGGACAGGGGGTGGACTGAAGCTTTCTTT
CDR3: CASSLEDRGWTEAFF

J: TRBJ1-2
size: -
D: -
V: TRBV6-5
DNA: TGTGCCAGCAGCGTCACCAACTATGGCTACACCTTC
CDR3: CASSVTNYGYTF

J: TRBJ1-2
size: -
D: TRBD1
V: TRBV19
DNA: TGTGCCAGTTCTCAGGGGGCTAACTATGGCTACACCTTC
CDR3: CASSQGANYGYTF

J: TRBJ1-5
size: once
D: -
V: TRBV6-1
DNA: TGTGCCAGCAGCGAAGCCCCTTATAGCAATCAGCCCCAGCATTTT
CDR3: CASSEAPYSNQPQHF

J: TRBJ2-7
size: -
D: TRBD1
V: TRBV5-1
DNA: TGCGCCAGCAGCCAAGGTGACAGGGCCGAGCAGTACTTC
CDR3: CASSQGDRAEQYF

J: TRBJ1-6
size: -
D: TRBD1
V: TRBV5-4
DNA: TGTGCCAGCAAGCCGGGACAGGGTAATTCACCCCTCCACTTT
CDR3: CASKPGQGNSPLHF

J: TRBJ2-3
size: -
D: TRBD1
V: TRBV12-5
DNA: TGTGCTAGTGCCGTCGGACAGGATGATACAGATACGCAGTATTTT
CDR3: CASAVGQDDTDTQYF

J: TRBJ1-1
size: -
D: -
V: TRBV14
DNA: TGTGCCAGCAGCCTGGGACAGAACACTGAAGCTTTCTTT
CDR3: CASSLGQNTEAFF

J: TRBJ2-3
size: -
D: -
V: TRBV2
DNA: TGTGCCAGCAGTGAAGTGATTAGCAGTAGCACAGATACGCAGTATTTT
CDR3: CASSEVISSSTDTQYF

J: TRBJ2-2
size: -
D: -
V: TRBV9
DNA: TGTGCCAGCAGCGTAGAGGGCCATCTTGGGGAGCTGTTTTTT
CDR3: CASSVEGHLGELFF